This T cell receptor (beta chain) was profiled in a study of cytomegalovirus exposure and HLA in healthy donors. The primer mix had 60 Vbeta and 13 Jbeta primers. Here immunoSEQ multiplex PCR was the method, and the copy in TCRdb shows in-frame clones only, minus some. Recorded for this sample: 50,000 to 70,000 clones. From germline, CDR1 is SGHAT and CDR2 FQNNGV. The V end was cut by 5 bases, the J end by 3 bases, with 14 bases between. The CDR3 is made up of 16 amino acids. This TCR derives from a young woman in good health and CMV-seronegative. The chain joins TRBV11-2 to TRBJ1-6; tentatively, D is TRBD1 (5 bases). The sample taken for sequencing was PBMCs. CDR3 loop: CASSHGGLYYNSPLHF. In DNA form, the CDR3 reads TGTGCCAGCAGCCACGGGGGACTCTACTATAATTCACCCCTCCACTTT.